The 16 T cell receptor beta chains below come from one sample, sequenced in a study of T cell responses to AZD1222 COVID-19 vaccine. Profiled with immunoSEQ multiplex PCR; TCRdb holds only in-frame clones, not every one. Here the sample spans about 140,000 clones, 85% to 95% being singletons. Sample: peripheral blood, taken after recovery from COVID-19. The source of these receptors is an adult who had recovered from COVID-19.

This rearrangement joins TRBV7-8 to TRBJ2-7; D gene ambiguous. CDR1 is SGHVS, CDR2 FQNEAQ, per germline. This CDR3 spans 14 amino acids. The V and J ends lost 1 base and 2 bases respectively, with 9 bases between them. In DNA form, the CDR3 reads TGTGCCAGCAGCTTAGGCGCCCCCGCCTACGAGCAGTACTTC. The encoded protein is CASSLGAPAYEQYF.

The CDR3 region has the DNA TGTGCCAGCAGCTTAGATCACGGACTAGCGGGAGGGTTCGATGAGCAGTTCTTC. It yields the protein CASSLDHGLAGGFDEQFF. The chain is built from TRBV11-2 and TRBJ2-1, with 15 bases that match TRBD2. V lost 0 bases, J lost 8 bases, and 8 bases stayed unmatched. The CDR3 loop spans 18 amino acids. Germline assignment: CDR1 SGHAT and CDR2 FQNNGV.

The chain combines TRBV7-2 with TRBJ2-2; D is possibly TRBD2 (6 bases). CDR3 length: 15 amino acids. Germline V gene data show CDR1 as SGHTA and CDR2 as FQGNSA. Trimming cost V 5 bases and J 6 bases, with 16 bases left between them. The CDR3 here is CASSLWGEIPGELFF. CDR3 DNA: TGTGCCAGCAGCCTCTGGGGGGAGATCCCCGGGGAGCTGTTTTTT.

The genes are TRBV2 and TRBJ1-4; TRBD1 aligns across 11 bases. The CDR3 is made up of 15 amino acids. V trimming: 8 bases; J trimming: 7 bases; junction bases outside the gene matches: 9. CDR1 is SNHLY and CDR2 is FYNNEI in the germline V gene. The CDR3 DNA follows: TGTGCCAGCGGGCGGACAGGGGGCGAGGTTGAAAAACTGTTTTTT. This encodes CASGRTGGEVEKLFF.

The V call is TRBV7-3, the J call TRBJ1-1; the match to TRBD1 covers 8 bases. V was pared by 5 bases and J by 5 bases, with 4 bases of the junction left unmatched. Germline CDR1 is SGHTA and CDR2 is FQGTGA. There are 13 residues in the CDR3. The CDR3 loop reads CASSSDRGTEAFF. The CDR3 coding sequence is TGTGCCAGCAGCAGCGACAGGGGAACTGAAGCTTTCTTT.

V and J are TRBV19 and TRBJ1-5; 9 nucleotides line up with TRBD1. This CDR3 is built from 14 residues. CDR1 and CDR2 (germline): LNHDA, SQIVND (reference sequence). The V and J ends lost 3 bases and 6 bases, in that order; junction bases with no gene match: 3. This chain's CDR3 is CASSMTGGGQPQHF. The CDR3 DNA follows: TGTGCCAGTAGTATGACAGGGGGTGGTCAGCCCCAGCATTTT.

The chain couples TRBV6-5 to TRBJ1-5; D unresolved. V was shortened by 6 bases and J by 0 bases, with 6 bases between the two germline ends. Per the germline V gene, CDR1 is MNHEY and CDR2 is SVGAGI. This CDR3 comprises 13 residues. For the CDR3, the DNA is TGTGCCAGCAGGGGAGCTAGCAATCAGCCCCAGCATTTT. It specifies CASRGASNQPQHF.

The V gene is TRBV7-9, the J gene TRBJ2-7; 11 nucleotides line up with TRBD1. Germline values: CDR1 SEHNR, CDR2 FQNEAQ (reference sequence). The CDR3 loop spans 15 amino acids. V gave up 3 bases and J gave up 6 bases; unmatched junction bases: 7. This CDR3 is CASSFIIGTGGEQYF. The CDR3 DNA follows: TGTGCCAGCAGCTTCATAATTGGGACAGGGGGCGAGCAGTACTTC.

This clone was seen just once. This chain links TRBV27 with TRBJ2-1, with D perhaps matching TRBD2 (7 bases). Germline assignment: CDR1 MNHEY and CDR2 SMNVEV (reference sequence). V dropped 5 bases and J dropped 2 bases, with 19 bases sitting between them. CDR3 length: 17 amino acids. The CDR3 region has the DNA TGTGCCAGCAGTCTCATCCTGGCCGGGGGGCCCTACAATGAGCAGTTCTTC. Translated: CASSLILAGGPYNEQFF.

This chain uses TRBV5-1 with TRBJ1-1; D is ambiguous. Trimming removed 0 bases from V and 1 base from J, with 7 bases in between. Germline CDR1 reads SGHRS; CDR2 reads YFSETQ. The CDR3 is 14 amino acids. The CDR3 nucleotides read TGCGCCAGCAGCTTGGCAGGTCAGAACACTGAAGCTTTCTTT. This sequence encodes CASSLAGQNTEAFF.

This clone was detected once. V is TRBV6-5 and J is TRBJ2-7; D unclear. CDR3 length: 15 amino acids. The V end lost 8 bases, the J end lost 0 bases, and 17 bases lay between the germline ends. Germline assignment: CDR1 MNHEY and CDR2 SVGAGI. The CDR3 sequence is CASEARGGLSYEQYF. The CDR3 bases are TGTGCCAGCGAGGCCCGAGGCGGCCTCTCCTACGAGCAGTACTTC.

V and J are TRBV7-9 and TRBJ1-2; 10 nucleotides agree with TRBD1. J gave up 6 bases and V 2 bases, and 9 bases lay outside the gene matches. The V gene's germline CDR1 is SEHNR and CDR2 FQNEAQ (reference sequence). CDR3 length: 16 residues. CDR3 sequence reads: CASSLSDRGLIDGYTF. CDR3 nucleotide sequence: TGTGCCAGCAGCTTAAGCGACAGGGGGCTTATAGATGGCTACACCTTC.

The chain has TRBV6-5 and TRBJ1-4; 10 nucleotides match TRBD1. In germline, CDR1 is MNHEY, CDR2 SVGAGI. The ends lost 7 bases at V and 8 bases at J; junction bases unmatched: 4. The CDR3 consists of 13 residues. The CDR3 coding sequence is TGTGCCAGCACCGACAGGGGGCGGGAAAAACTGTTTTTT. This gives the protein CASTDRGREKLFF.

The rearrangement uses TRBV11-2 and TRBJ2-7, with 8 bases that match TRBD1. Germline values: CDR1 SGHAT, CDR2 FQNNGV. The CDR3 contains 16 residues. V dropped 6 bases and J dropped 5; count of bases not matched to a gene: 15. The CDR3 nucleotides are TGTGCCAGCAGAGACCCTCGGGACAGGCTTAGGAACGAGCAGTACTTC. Translated, it gives CASRDPRDRLRNEQYF.

The chain joins TRBV19 to TRBJ1-6; 7 bases fit TRBD1. Germline CDR1 and CDR2: LNHDA and SQIVND (reference sequence). CDR3 length: 14 amino acids. V was clipped by 8 bases and J by 7 bases; unmatched bases: 8. Here the CDR3 reads CASRDSMLNSPLHF. CDR3 DNA sequence: TGTGCCAGTCGGGACAGTATGCTCAATTCACCCCTCCACTTT.

The rearrangement uses TRBV18 and TRBJ1-5; TRBD1 agrees at 8 bases. The CDR3 is 13 residues long. Germline CDR1 reads KGHSH; CDR2 reads LQKENI. J lost 4 bases, V lost 6 bases, and 2 bases had no gene match. The CDR3 sequence: CASSQGANQPQHF. For the CDR3, the DNA is TGTGCCAGCTCGCAGGGGGCGAATCAGCCCCAGCATTTT.